The present entry profiles one TCR beta chain with its context. This clonotype appeared many times. No cognate antigen has been identified for it. The record has no base qualities; no much larger clone is one base away. This entry is derived from a study of spatial heterogeneity in lung cancer (dated by TCRdb to between 2017 and 2020). About the full investigation: Donors were 65 to 85 patients with early-stage, untreated non-small cell lung cancer from the lung TRACERx cohort. At surgery, hundreds of tumor regions, fewer than 85 matched nontumor lung samples and 56 PBMC samples were TCR-sequenced for both alpha and beta chains. TCR alpha and beta repertoires were quantitatively compared across multiple tumor regions, matched nontumor lung and blood in non-small cell lung cancer. More beta-chain than alpha-chain transcripts were consistently detected, likely reflecting higher beta-chain transcript abundance. In the raw uncorrected reads, each unique combination of TCR and UMI appeared more than ten times on average. The study linked features of the TCR repertoire to counts of nonsynonymous mutations, which were determined by whole-exome sequencing of tumor tissue. Follow-up PBMC samples were sequenced whenever the samples were available, and the median time to follow-up was around 2 years after resection. What the study reported, not specific to this receptor: Ubiquitous expanded tumor TCRs showed up in blood more often at tumor resection than at routine follow-up. Comparisons of baseline and follow-up blood repertoires included only 15 or so patients. Additional single-cell paired TCR alpha and beta sequencing was considered necessary to confirm, at a functional level, the hypothesis that regional TCRs recognize regional mutations.

The meaning of the sample's time point label: blood at routine non-recurrence follow-up after resection. For TCR sequencing, whole RNA was extracted from tumor and nontumor lung tissue, or from cryopreserved PBMC samples, and no cell sorting was done. Only patients for whom sufficient RNA was available from at least two tumor regions were selected for TCR sequencing. Library generation was performed with 5' RACE. Sequenced on a NextSeq 500. The TCR library protocol attached a unique molecular identifier to each TCR cDNA molecule to allow correction of PCR and sequencing errors. The source study handled its data this way. TCR identification, UMI-based error correction and CDR3 extraction were performed with Decombinator tools. Expanded TCRs were defined as those above a frequency of 2 per 1,000, corresponding to the top 1% of the tumor frequency distribution. Each repertoire was subsampled 100 times to 5,000 TCRs, after which Renyi diversity was computed with the R vegan package. CDR3 similarity networks were constructed using string-kernel similarity of amino acid triplets, with links drawn between CDR3s whose pairwise similarity was above 0.82. The raw public data were reprocessed by TCRdb itself: fastp quality trimming at Q25, MiXCR clonotype calling, in-frame beta chains only. Here each entry gathers all rows of one CDR3 protein and keeps the most common genes and DNA. Clone size and V and J calls follow TCRdb, not the original study. This sample comprises roughly 72,000 distinct CDR3 sequences, approximately 8.9% of them detected only once. The ten largest clones capture more than 1.5% of the sample.

The source was PBMCs, collected at follow-up. The sequence was obtained from a female donor with early-stage non-small cell lung cancer.

The DNA reads TGCAGTGCTCCACGGGGACAGGGGCAGCAGACCCAGTACTTC. This translates into CSAPRGQGQQTQYF. The chain is assembled from TRBV20-1 and TRBJ2-5, with 10 bases matching TRBD1. At the junction V is shortened by 5 bases and J by 6 bases; bases outside the gene matches: 9. The CDR3 numbers 14 residues from cysteine through phenylalanine. Left in the record is the CDR3 DNA by itself, 42 bases read in frame from the first base. From the germline V gene (reference sequence), CDR1 is DFQATT and CDR2 is SNEGSKA.